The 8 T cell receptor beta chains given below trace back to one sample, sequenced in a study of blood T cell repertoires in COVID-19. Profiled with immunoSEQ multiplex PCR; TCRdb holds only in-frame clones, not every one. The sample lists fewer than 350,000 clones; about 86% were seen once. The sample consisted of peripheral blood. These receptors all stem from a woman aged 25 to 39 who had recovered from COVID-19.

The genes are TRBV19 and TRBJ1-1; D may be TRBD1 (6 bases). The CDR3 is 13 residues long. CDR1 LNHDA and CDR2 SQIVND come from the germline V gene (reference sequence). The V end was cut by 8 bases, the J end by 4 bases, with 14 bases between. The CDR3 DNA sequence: TGTGCCAGTGCCTTGGGGGCGACCACTGAAGCTTTCTTT. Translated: CASALGATTEAFF.

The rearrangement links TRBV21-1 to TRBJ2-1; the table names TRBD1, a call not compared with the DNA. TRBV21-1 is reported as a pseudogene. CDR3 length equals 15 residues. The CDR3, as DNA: TGTGCCAGCAAGTCCAGGACAGGGCTCCGGAATGAGCAGTTCTTC. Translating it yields CASKSRTGLRNEQFF.

The CDR3 DNA follows: TGTGCCAGCAGCCAATCCGGGACAACGAACACCGGGGAGCTGTTTTTT. Protein product: CASSQSGTTNTGELFF. This chain uses TRBV3-1 (or the pseudogene TRBV3-2) with TRBJ2-2, with a possible D match to TRBD1 (6 bases). The CDR3 is 16 amino acids. The V and J ends lost 2 bases and 0 bases respectively, with 10 bases between them. Germline-derived CDR1 and CDR2 are LGHDT and YNNKEL (reference sequence).

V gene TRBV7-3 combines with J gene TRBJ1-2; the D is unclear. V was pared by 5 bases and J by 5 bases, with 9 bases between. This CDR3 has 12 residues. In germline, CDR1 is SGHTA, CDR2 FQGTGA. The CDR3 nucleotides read TGTGCCAGCAGCAACCCCGGGTATGGCTACACCTTC. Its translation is CASSNPGYGYTF.

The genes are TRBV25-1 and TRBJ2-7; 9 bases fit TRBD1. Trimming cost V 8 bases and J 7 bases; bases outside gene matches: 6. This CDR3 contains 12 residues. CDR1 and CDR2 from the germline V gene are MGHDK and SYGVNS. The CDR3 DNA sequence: TGTGCCAGCGGAACAGGGGGCTTTGAGCAGTACTTC. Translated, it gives CASGTGGFEQYF.

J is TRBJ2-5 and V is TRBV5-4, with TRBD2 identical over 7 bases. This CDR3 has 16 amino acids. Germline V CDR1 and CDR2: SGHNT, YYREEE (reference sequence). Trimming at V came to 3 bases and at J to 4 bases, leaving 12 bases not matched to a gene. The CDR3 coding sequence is TGTGCCAGCAGCTCTCGTCTAGCGGAGGCGCGAGAGACCCAGTACTTC. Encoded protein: CASSSRLAEARETQYF.

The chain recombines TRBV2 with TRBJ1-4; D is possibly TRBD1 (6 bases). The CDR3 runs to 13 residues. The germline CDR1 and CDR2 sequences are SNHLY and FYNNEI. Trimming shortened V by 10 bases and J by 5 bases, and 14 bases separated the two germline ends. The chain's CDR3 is CANNRAPNEKLFF. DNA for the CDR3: TGTGCCAATAACAGGGCCCCCAATGAAAAACTGTTTTTT.

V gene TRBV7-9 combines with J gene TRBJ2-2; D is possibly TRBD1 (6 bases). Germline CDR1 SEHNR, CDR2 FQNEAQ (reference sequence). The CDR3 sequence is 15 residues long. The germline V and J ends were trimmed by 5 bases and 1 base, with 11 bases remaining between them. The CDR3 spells CASSPRTENTGELFF. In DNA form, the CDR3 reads TGTGCCAGCAGCCCACGGACAGAGAACACCGGGGAGCTGTTTTTT.